This T cell receptor (beta chain) was found in a study of CD8 T cells in ankylosing spondylitis. Regarding the study as a whole: In ankylosing spondylitis patients, matched synovial fluid reportedly showed significant enrichment of disease-linked clones. A TCR beta motif of several highly homologous variants appeared characteristic of ankylosing spondylitis blood. Researchers report that disease-linked clones proved CD8+ and relatively rare in peripheral blood. Reactive arthritis synovial fluid and blood previously showed some of these motif variants.

Construction of TCR beta libraries was performed using quantitative 5'-RACE with molecular barcodes. TCRdb fed the 5' RACE reads into MiXCR, producing one record per CDR3 protein. Counted here are about 330,000 distinct CDR3 sequences, 8% occurring once; the ten biggest clones make up more than 12%. The ends were cut back, 1 base at V and 7 bases at J, with 17 bases in the middle. Germline-derived CDR1 and CDR2 are LGHNA and YSLEER. The CDR3 loop spans 16 amino acids. As regards this clonotype: Its specificity is not known.

The chain recombines TRBV4-3 with TRBJ2-1; the D gene is possibly TRBD2 (6 bases). The TCR originated in a male donor with ankylosing spondylitis. Sequences were obtained from blood, either unsorted or a sorted T cell fraction (not recorded which). CDR3 nucleotide sequence: TGCGCCAGCAGCCAAGGGACGGGACTTCATGCGAATGAGCAGTTCTTC. Protein: CASSQGTGLHANEQFF.